This passage covers 25 T cell receptor beta chains from one sample sequenced in a study of radiotherapy plus CTLA-4 blockade in lung cancer (dated by TCRdb to between 2017 and 2018). Library creation used the immunoSEQ multiplex PCR assay. The source is immuneACCESS, and TCRdb retained only in-frame sequences with V and J called. Part of the clones is not carried over; for the studies checked, unresolved V genes explain less than half of this, and the remainder is unexplained. The sample records some 92,000 clones, about 81% of which are singletons. Around 3% of the sample comes from the top ten. The input for sequencing was peripheral blood, taken from a patient treated with radiotherapy plus ipilimumab. The receptors here all came from a human donor with non-small cell lung cancer who had a partial response to radiotherapy plus ipilimumab.

The J gene is TRBJ1-2, the V gene TRBV27; D call uncertain. CDR1 and CDR2 (germline): MNHEY, SMNVEV (reference sequence). The CDR3 length is 15 residues. V was cut by 3 bases and J by 6 bases, with 17 bases left in between. Here the CDR3 DNA reads TGTGCCAGCAGTTTGGCAGGAGGAAACCTGCATGGCTACACCTTC. Translated, it gives CASSLAGGNLHGYTF.

V is TRBV7-9 and J is TRBJ2-2; D is unresolved. Trimming stripped 2 bases from V and 1 base from J, with 8 bases between. The CDR3 totals 15 residues. Germline CDR1 is SEHNR and CDR2 is FQNEAQ (reference sequence). The DNA of the CDR3 is TGTGCCAGCAGCTTAATCGGCGGGAACACCGGGGAGCTGTTTTTT. Encoded protein: CASSLIGGNTGELFF. Drawing the rest from reference TRBV7-9 and TRBJ2-2, the complete variable domain is DTGVSQNPRHKITKRGQNVTFRCDPISEHNRLYWYRQTLGQGPEFLTYFQNEAQLEKSRLLSDRFSAERPKGSFSTLEIQRTEQGDSAMYLCASSLIGGNTGELFFGEGSRLTVL.

The V call is TRBV6-5, the J call TRBJ1-3; maybe TRBD1 (5 bases). The CDR3 is 15 amino acids. Germline V gene data show CDR1 as MNHEY and CDR2 as SVGAGI. Trimming took 2 bases from V and 4 from J, leaving 12 bases between them. CDR3: CASSYRGEPGNTIYF. CDR3 DNA sequence: TGTGCCAGCAGTTACAGGGGCGAACCAGGAAACACCATATATTTT.

The gene calls are TRBV27 and TRBJ2-7, with 13 bases aligning to TRBD2. Trimming cost V 6 bases and J 0 bases; bases outside gene matches: 8. The germline gives CDR1 MNHEY, CDR2 SMNVEV (reference sequence). The length of the CDR3 is 17 residues. CDR3 in DNA: TGTGCCAGCAGCTTCCGGGGACTAGCGGGGAGCTCCTACGAGCAGTACTTC. It is translated as CASSFRGLAGSSYEQYF.

CDR3 sequence: CASSDSQRERLYEQYF. The CDR3 nucleotides read TGTGCCAGCAGTGACTCTCAGCGGGAGAGGCTTTACGAGCAGTACTTC. The V gene is TRBV6-4, the J gene TRBJ2-7; TRBD2 aligns across 8 bases. V trimming: 0 bases; J trimming: 4 bases; junction bases outside the gene matches: 8. The germline gives CDR1 MRHNA, CDR2 SNTAGT. This CDR3 is 16 amino acids long.

The chain joins TRBV7-2 to TRBJ2-2; 14 nucleotides align to TRBD2. This CDR3 contains 17 residues. CDR1 and CDR2 from the germline V gene are SGHTA and FQGNSA. The V gene end was trimmed by 2 bases and the J gene end by 5 bases; junction bases not matched to a gene: 4. DNA of the CDR3: TGTGCCAGCAGCTTAATTAGACTAGCGGGGGGGACCGGGGAGCTGTTTTTT. As protein: CASSLIRLAGGTGELFF.

The chain combines TRBV7-3 with TRBJ2-1; 7 positions match TRBD2. Germline loops: CDR1 SGHTA, CDR2 FQGTGA. This CDR3 region has 15 residues. J gave up 7 bases and V 0 bases, and 6 bases lay outside the gene matches. CDR3 coding DNA: TGTGCCAGCAGCTTAACGCGGACTAGTACAAATGAGCAGTTCTTC. Its translation: CASSLTRTSTNEQFF.

V gene TRBV30 combines with J gene TRBJ2-7; D is perhaps TRBD2 (5 bases). With 4 bases removed from V and 1 base from J, the gap between germline ends came to 14 bases. The length of the CDR3 is 14 residues. Per germline, CDR1 GTSNPN and CDR2 SVGIG (reference sequence). CDR3 loop: CAWKGRGFSYEQYF. The CDR3 bases are TGTGCCTGGAAAGGCAGAGGGTTTTCCTACGAGCAGTACTTC. The complete variable domain, with remaining parts taken from reference TRBV30 and TRBJ2-7, reads SQTIHQWPATLVQPVGSPLSLECTVEGTSNPNLYWYRQAAGRGLQLLFYSVGIGQISSEVPQNLSASRPQDRQFILSSKKLLLSDSGFYLCAWKGRGFSYEQYFGPGTRLTVT.

The chain uses TRBV11-2 and TRBJ2-5; TRBD2 matches 8 bases. Germline V gives CDR1 SGHAT, CDR2 FQNNGV. The CDR3 runs to 14 residues. With 5 bases clipped from V and 1 base from J, the junction kept 3 bases outside the gene matches. The CDR3 DNA is TGTGCCAGCAGCCCCGGGAGGGCCCAAGAGACCCAGTACTTC. Residues: CASSPGRAQETQYF.

The V call is TRBV25-1, the J call TRBJ2-3; 16 nucleotides align to TRBD2. From germline, CDR1 is MGHDK and CDR2 SYGVNS. V was clipped by 4 bases and J by 1 base; unmatched bases: 5. The CDR3 spans 18 residues. This CDR3 is CASSGLGLAGGGTDTQYF. The CDR3 DNA reads TGTGCCAGCAGTGGCCTGGGACTAGCGGGAGGGGGCACAGATACGCAGTATTTT.

The rearrangement joins TRBV28 to TRBJ1-3, with D unresolved. The V gene's germline CDR1 is MDHEN and CDR2 SYDVKM. This CDR3 is built from 14 residues. The V gene lost 6 bases and the J gene lost 4 bases, with 13 bases spanning the gap. CDR3 residues: CASSITTEGNTIYF. Written as DNA, the CDR3 is TGTGCCAGCAGCATTACAACGGAGGGAAACACCATATATTTT.

This chain links TRBV5-1 with TRBJ2-5; 11 nucleotides match TRBD2. CDR1 and CDR2 from the germline V gene are SGHRS and YFSETQ. This CDR3 is 16 amino acids long. Trimming at V came to 0 bases and at J to 3 bases, leaving 4 bases not matched to a gene. CDR3 nucleotide sequence: TGCGCCAGCAGCTTGGATCCGGGACTAGCGGAAGAGACCCAGTACTTC. This codes for CASSLDPGLAEETQYF. Full variable domain (remainder filled in from reference TRBV5-1 and TRBJ2-5): KAGVTQTPRYLIKTRGQQVTLSCSPISGHRSVSWYQQTPGQGLQFLFEYFSETQRNKGNFPGRFSGRQFSNSRSEMNVSTLELGDSALYLCASSLDPGLAEETQYFGPGTRLLVL.

The chain links TRBV28 to TRBJ1-2; D not certain. This CDR3 has 13 residues. The V end lost 3 bases, the J end lost 5 bases, and 10 bases lay between the germline ends. Germline V lookup: CDR1 MDHEN, CDR2 SYDVKM. As DNA, the CDR3 is TGTGCCAGCAGTTTCCCCCCAACTTATGGCTACACCTTC. Translated, it gives CASSFPPTYGYTF.

The chain joins TRBV30 to TRBJ2-4, with 7 bases aligning to TRBD2. The germline CDR1 and CDR2 sequences are GTSNPN and SVGIG (reference sequence). Germline trimming cut 4 bases from V and 0 bases from J; bases unmatched to any gene: 0. CDR3 length: 13 amino acids. In DNA form, the CDR3 reads TGTGCCTGGACTAGCGGAGCCAAAAACATTCAGTACTTC. Translated, it gives CAWTSGAKNIQYF. The whole variable domain, filled in from reference TRBV30 and TRBJ2-4, reads SQTIHQWPATLVQPVGSPLSLECTVEGTSNPNLYWYRQAAGRGLQLLFYSVGIGQISSEVPQNLSASRPQDRQFILSSKKLLLSDSGFYLCAWTSGAKNIQYFGAGTRLSVL.

The chain joins TRBV28 to TRBJ2-2; D unresolved. Germline CDR1 reads MDHEN; CDR2 reads SYDVKM. V was shortened by 6 bases and J by 0 bases, with 17 bases between the two germline ends. The CDR3 consists of 17 residues. The CDR3 bases are TGTGCCAGCAGCCGCCCCGGTCCCTCTTCGAACACCGGGGAGCTGTTTTTT. Translating it yields CASSRPGPSSNTGELFF.

A single count supports this clone. CDR3 region: CATSRGTTASYEQYF. The CDR3 bases are TGTGCCACCAGCAGGGGGACTACCGCCTCCTACGAGCAGTACTTC. J is TRBJ2-7 and V is TRBV15; 7 bases line up with TRBD2. Unmatched junction bases numbered 5, after V lost 3 bases and J lost 0 bases. The CDR3 extends over 15 amino acids. Germline V gene sequence: CDR1 LNHNV, CDR2 YYDKDF (reference sequence).

The gene calls are TRBV7-9 and TRBJ2-3; D not resolved. The CDR3 sequence is 12 residues long. From germline, CDR1 is SEHNR and CDR2 FQNEAQ (reference sequence). V lost 3 bases and J lost 4, with 5 bases in between. The CDR3: CASSFEADTQYF. CDR3 coding DNA: TGTGCCAGCAGCTTTGAGGCAGATACGCAGTATTTT.

The chain employs TRBV5-1 and TRBJ1-1; D is perhaps TRBD1 (5 bases). Germline V lookup: CDR1 SGHRS, CDR2 YFSETQ. The CDR3 is made up of 16 amino acids. Trimming took 1 base from V and 1 from J, leaving 14 bases between them. The CDR3 reads CASSLLGVRRNTEAFF. The CDR3 DNA follows: TGCGCCAGCAGCTTGTTAGGGGTAAGGAGGAACACTGAAGCTTTCTTT.

The genes are TRBV5-1 and TRBJ1-3, with D hard to call. V gave up 0 bases and J gave up 2 bases, with 9 bases separating them. The V gene's germline CDR1 is SGHRS and CDR2 YFSETQ. CDR3 length equals 15 residues. The CDR3 spells CASSLAGTTGNTIYF. The CDR3 DNA reads as TGCGCCAGCAGCTTGGCGGGAACGACTGGAAACACCATATATTTT.

The genes are TRBV11-3 and TRBJ1-1, with TRBD1 matching over 8 bases. Germline loops: CDR1 SGHNT, CDR2 YENEEA. The CDR3 sequence is 15 residues long. Trimming at V came to 5 bases and at J to 4 bases, leaving 9 bases not matched to a gene. CDR3 region: CASSMQGALGTEAFF. Here the CDR3 DNA reads TGTGCCAGCAGCATGCAGGGGGCCCTGGGCACTGAAGCTTTCTTT.

This rearrangement joins TRBV28 to TRBJ1-5; 7 positions agree with TRBD1. Trimming cost V 7 bases and J 4 bases; bases outside gene matches: 7. The length of the CDR3 is 14 residues. The germline gives CDR1 MDHEN, CDR2 SYDVKM. CDR3 sequence (DNA): TGTGCCAGCACGCCACAGGGGATGAATCAGCCCCAGCATTTT. The encoded protein is CASTPQGMNQPQHF.

This clone was detected a few times. The J gene is TRBJ1-2, the V gene TRBV10-2; TRBD1 agrees at 8 bases. The CDR3 loop spans 15 amino acids. Losses at the gene ends were 7 bases for V and 1 base for J; bases not matched to a gene: 8. Looked up from germline, CDR1 is WSHSY and CDR2 is SAAADI. The CDR3 loop is CASMGTGLFNYGYTF. CDR3 bases: TGCGCCAGCATGGGGACAGGACTCTTTAACTATGGCTACACCTTC.

The genes are TRBV4-1 and TRBJ2-1; TRBD1 matches at 8 bases. Germline V gene data show CDR1 as MGHRA and CDR2 as YSYEKL. V lost 2 bases to trimming and J lost 5 bases; unmatched junction nucleotides: 2. The length of the CDR3 is 14 residues. The DNA of the CDR3 is TGCGCCAGCAGCCAACTGACAGGGGACAATGAGCAGTTCTTC. It yields the protein CASSQLTGDNEQFF.

The chain is built from TRBV28 and TRBJ2-7, with 7 positions matching TRBD2. CDR3 size: 13 residues. V gave up 10 bases and J gave up 0 bases; unmatched junction bases: 6. CDR1 is MDHEN, CDR2 SYDVKM, per germline. The CDR3 loop reads CATLAGFSYEQYF. CDR3 DNA: TGTGCCACCTTAGCGGGTTTCTCCTACGAGCAGTACTTC.

The J gene is TRBJ1-1, the V gene TRBV10-1; D not resolved. This CDR3 has 13 amino acids. V lost 5 bases and J 1 base, leaving 8 bases between the germline ends. Germline lookup yields CDR1 WNHNN and CDR2 SYGVQD (reference sequence). CDR3 nucleotide sequence: TGCGCCAGCAGTCACAATGGGAACACTGAAGCTTTCTTT. This codes for CASSHNGNTEAFF.